What follows are 32 T cell receptor beta chains derived from one specimen sequenced in a study of T cells after yellow fever vaccination. TCRdb reprocessed the 5' RACE reads via MiXCR and lists one record per CDR3 protein. The sample has 250,000 to 300,000 distinct CDR3 sequences, 5.2% seen once. The material was CD4+ T cells sorted from PBMCs, obtained on the day of the yellow fever booster vaccination. All receptors derive from a man aged 18 to 35 who received the YFV17D yellow fever vaccine.

CDR3: CSATRQADTEAFF. The CDR3 nucleotides read TGCAGTGCTACTCGACAGGCCGACACTGAAGCTTTCTTT. V and J are TRBV20-1 and TRBJ1-1; weak D call: TRBD1 (6 bases). Germline CDR1 is DFQATT and CDR2 is SNEGSKA (reference sequence). The V end lost 4 bases, the J end lost 3 bases, and 12 bases lay between the germline ends. CDR3 length: 13 amino acids.

This clonotype was found a few times. V usage is TRBV30 and J usage is TRBJ1-5; unclear D gene. Trimming cost V 0 bases and J 7 bases, with 10 bases left between them. Germline V CDR1 and CDR2: GTSNPN, SVGIG (reference sequence). CDR3 length: 13 amino acids. The CDR3 DNA is TGTGCCTGGAGTGTGGATATACGACAGCCCCAGCATTTT. This translates into CAWSVDIRQPQHF. The variable domain in full, completed from reference TRBV30 and TRBJ1-5, reads SQTIHQWPATLVQPVGSPLSLECTVEGTSNPNLYWYRQAAGRGLQLLFYSVGIGQISSEVPQNLSASRPQDRQFILSSKKLLLSDSGFYLCAWSVDIRQPQHFGDGTRLSIL.

This clonotype was seen more than once but under ten times. V and J are TRBV5-1 and TRBJ2-1, with 9 positions matching TRBD1. The V gene's germline CDR1 is SGHRS and CDR2 YFSETQ. This CDR3 is 15 amino acids long. The junction had 5 bases not matched to a gene; V was cut back by 3 bases and J by 4 bases. CDR3 DNA sequence: TGCGCCAGCAGCTCCGGGACAGGGAGGTACAATGAGCAGTTCTTC. It specifies CASSSGTGRYNEQFF.

This clonotype was detected a few times. This rearrangement joins TRBV30 to TRBJ1-5; D unclear. This CDR3 spans 13 amino acids. Looked up from germline, CDR1 is GTSNPN and CDR2 is SVGIG (reference sequence). V was trimmed by 2 bases and J by 3 bases, leaving 8 bases between them. The CDR3 DNA reads TGTGCCTGGAGTAGGCTATTCAATCAGCCCCAGCATTTT. The encoded protein is CAWSRLFNQPQHF.

This clonotype was observed many times. The chain has TRBV25-1 and TRBJ2-5; 8 bases line up with TRBD2. The CDR3 consists of 14 residues. The trim removed 3 bases at V and 5 bases at J, leaving 5 bases unmatched. Germline CDR1 MGHDK, CDR2 SYGVNS. CDR3 loop: CASSDQRGTETQYF. CDR3 bases: TGTGCCAGCAGTGATCAGCGGGGGACGGAGACCCAGTACTTC.

The chain uses TRBV7-2 and TRBJ2-7; D gene ambiguous. Germline V lookup: CDR1 SGHTA, CDR2 FQGNSA. V was shortened by 5 bases and J by 7 bases, with 12 bases between the two germline ends. The length of the CDR3 is 12 residues. The CDR3 sequence: CASSPRLGEQYF. The CDR3, as DNA: TGTGCCAGCAGCCCGAGGCTGGGGGAGCAGTACTTC.

This clonotype was detected a few times. The chain uses TRBV20-1 and TRBJ1-1, with D uncertain. V was cut by 0 bases and J by 11 bases, with 10 bases left in between. CDR3 length: 11 residues. CDR1 is DFQATT, CDR2 SNEGSKA, per germline (reference sequence). The CDR3 DNA sequence: TGCAGTGCTAGAGATTTGCATGAGGCTTTCTTT. Its translation is CSARDLHEAFF.

This clonotype was recorded a few times. The chain has TRBV27 and TRBJ1-2; the D gene is possibly TRBD1 (6 bases). Trimming left V 5 bases short and J 3 bases short, with 16 bases between. Germline CDR1 reads MNHEY; CDR2 reads SMNVEV (reference sequence). The CDR3 is 15 amino acids. The CDR3 DNA reads as TGTGCCAGCAGTGGCGACATGCGGGGGCACTATGGCTACACCTTC. Translating it yields CASSGDMRGHYGYTF.

The chain links TRBV6-5 to TRBJ1-1; 7 bases are shared with TRBD1. Germline V gene lookup returns CDR1 MNHEY and CDR2 SVGAGI. V lost 5 bases, J lost 4 bases, and 7 bases stayed unmatched. There are 14 residues in the CDR3. The CDR3 loop is CASSQDRLLTEAFF. The CDR3 nucleotides are TGTGCCAGCAGTCAGGACAGGCTCCTCACTGAAGCTTTCTTT.

This clonotype has only a few counts. In DNA form, the CDR3 reads TGTGCCAGCAGGGGAACAGGGGTCAATTCACCCCTCCACTTT. Protein: CASRGTGVNSPLHF. The chain employs TRBV7-6 and TRBJ1-6; 7 bases are a match to TRBD1. The J segment lost 7 bases and the V segment lost 6 bases, leaving 6 bases of the junction unmatched. CDR1 and CDR2 (germline): SGHVS, FNYEAQ. The CDR3 loop spans 14 amino acids.

This clonotype turned up a few times. The V call is TRBV6-5, the J call TRBJ2-1; 7 bases line up with TRBD2. The V gene's germline CDR1 is MNHEY and CDR2 SVGAGI. The CDR3 has 15 residues. J was trimmed by 3 bases and V by 0 bases; bases with no gene match: 2. In DNA, the CDR3 is TGTGCCAGCAGTTACTCGGGGAGGGTCTACAATGAGCAGTTCTTC. Translated: CASSYSGRVYNEQFF.

This clonotype occurred a few times. The chain joins TRBV12-3 or TRBV12-4 to TRBJ2-1; D tentatively fits TRBD1 or TRBD2 (5 bases each). The germline V and J ends were trimmed by 1 base and 5 bases, with 18 bases remaining between them. The CDR3 is 17 amino acids. The CDR3, as DNA: TGTGCCAGCAGTTTAGTGGTACGGGGACGCAAAAACAATGAGCAGTTCTTC. It translates to CASSLVVRGRKNNEQFF.

This clonotype was recorded a few times. J is TRBJ2-7 and V is TRBV7-2; D is undetermined. The CDR3 runs 14 residues. V lost 5 bases to trimming and J lost 3 bases, with 14 bases between them. Germline V gene sequence: CDR1 SGHTA, CDR2 FQGNSA. The CDR3 loop reads CASSPPRSRYEQYF. CDR3 DNA: TGTGCCAGCAGCCCCCCACGGTCCCGCTACGAGCAGTACTTC.

The genes are TRBV27 and TRBJ1-1; D not resolved. Deletions cut 5 bases from V and 1 base from J, with 17 bases between. CDR1 is MNHEY and CDR2 is SMNVEV in the germline V gene (reference sequence). This CDR3 is built from 16 residues. CDR3 sequence reads: CASSLRVVRPNTEAFF. The CDR3 DNA is TGTGCCAGCAGTCTGAGGGTGGTAAGGCCGAACACTGAAGCTTTCTTT.

The rearrangement links TRBV28 to TRBJ2-6; TRBD2 agrees at 7 bases. The CDR3 is made up of 15 amino acids. CDR1 and CDR2 from the germline V gene are MDHEN and SYDVKM. The V and J ends lost 4 bases and 4 bases, in that order; junction bases with no gene match: 4. For the CDR3, the DNA is TGTGCCAGCAGTTCACCAGCGGGAGGGGCCAACGTCCTGACTTTC. Translation gives CASSSPAGGANVLTF.

There are many counts of this clonotype. The chain joins TRBV5-5 to TRBJ2-7; 7 nucleotides line up with TRBD2. The CDR3 runs 16 residues. V trimming: 4 bases; J trimming: 5 bases; junction bases outside the gene matches: 15. The germline V gene encodes CDR1 SGHKS and CDR2 YYEKEE (reference sequence). Here the CDR3 reads CASSPTGEGRVHEQYV. The CDR3 DNA reads TGTGCCAGCAGCCCGACCGGGGAGGGACGTGTTCACGAGCAGTACGTC.

This clonotype has only a few counts. The V and J genes are TRBV2 and TRBJ1-6, with unresolved D. Germline CDR1 SNHLY, CDR2 FYNNEI. This CDR3 has 14 amino acids. V lost 6 bases, J lost 8 bases, and 14 bases lay in between. The CDR3 nucleotides read TGTGCCAGCAGCCTCACACGGTCCGATTCACCCCTCCACTTT. It encodes CASSLTRSDSPLHF. The variable domain in full, completed from reference TRBV2 and TRBJ1-6, reads EPEVTQTPSHQVTQMGQEVILRCVPISNHLYFYWYRQILGQKVEFLVSFYNNEISEKSEIFDDQFSVERPDGSNFTLKIRSTKLEDSAMYFCASSLTRSDSPLHFGNGTRLTVT.

The chain links TRBV12-3 or TRBV12-4 to TRBJ2-2; 8 positions match TRBD2. The CDR3 has 15 amino acids. V lost 10 bases and J lost 0; bases outside the gene matches: 7. CDR3 coding DNA: TGTGCCATATGGATGGGACTAGCGAACACCGGGGAGCTGTTTTTT. Amino acids: CAIWMGLANTGELFF.

There are a few counts of this clonotype. The chain combines TRBV20-1 with TRBJ1-4, with 11 nucleotides matching TRBD1. Per germline, CDR1 DFQATT and CDR2 SNEGSKA (reference sequence). CDR3 size: 16 residues. The ends lost 3 bases at V and 8 bases at J; junction bases unmatched: 11. DNA of the CDR3: TGCAGTGCTAGTCACCCCCCGGGACAGGGGGGAGAAAAACTGTTTTTT. Its protein is CSASHPPGQGGEKLFF.

In its sample, this clonotype was seen many times. The V and J genes are TRBV4-3 and TRBJ1-1; 7 positions agree with TRBD1. Germline values: CDR1 LGHNA, CDR2 YSLEER. The CDR3 sequence is 16 residues long. Unmatched junction bases numbered 5, after V lost 0 bases and J lost 1 base. CDR3 sequence reads: CASSQEPQGGNTEAFF. The CDR3 DNA is TGCGCCAGCAGCCAAGAGCCCCAGGGGGGGAACACTGAAGCTTTCTTT.

The J gene is TRBJ2-1, the V gene TRBV18; D assignment may be TRBD1 or TRBD2 (5 bases each). CDR1 and CDR2 from the germline V gene are KGHSH and LQKENI. V lost 2 bases and J lost 0, with 14 bases in between. The CDR3 contains 17 residues. CDR3 amino acids: CASSPKNKGSSYNEQFF. For the CDR3, the DNA is TGTGCCAGCTCACCAAAAAATAAGGGGAGCTCCTACAATGAGCAGTTCTTC.

The rearrangement joins TRBV9 to TRBJ2-1, with TRBD1 identical over 10 bases. J was trimmed by 9 bases and V by 0 bases; bases with no gene match: 15. Germline V gene lookup returns CDR1 SGDLS and CDR2 YYNGEE. The CDR3 consists of 18 residues. CDR3 sequence: CASSVGSGGTGALGEQFF. The DNA of the CDR3 is TGTGCCAGCAGCGTAGGTTCCGGAGGGACAGGGGCCCTGGGTGAGCAGTTCTTC.

This chain uses TRBV11-2 with TRBJ1-5; 11 bases are shared with TRBD1. The CDR3 length is 16 residues. CDR1 SGHAT and CDR2 FQNNGV come from the germline V gene. The J segment lost 4 bases and the V segment lost 5 bases, leaving 7 bases of the junction unmatched. CDR3 sequence: CASSQGQGARNQPQHF. Here the CDR3 DNA reads TGTGCCAGCAGCCAAGGACAGGGGGCAAGGAATCAGCCCCAGCATTTT. The complete variable domain, with remaining parts taken from reference TRBV11-2 and TRBJ1-5, reads EAGVAQSPRYKIIEKRQSVAFWCNPISGHATLYWYQQILGQGPKLLIQFQNNGVVDDSQLPKDRFSAERLKGVDSTLKIQPAKLEDSAVYLCASSQGQGARNQPQHFGDGTRLSIL.

This clonotype was observed many times. V is TRBV5-1 and J is TRBJ2-2; D gene ambiguous. This CDR3 comprises 14 residues. Trimming removed 5 bases from V and 2 bases from J, with 10 bases in between. Germline CDR1 SGHRS, CDR2 YFSETQ. CDR3 DNA sequence: TGCGCCAGCAGTGGCGAGAGTAACACCGGGGAGCTGTTTTTT. Protein sequence: CASSGESNTGELFF.

The sample holds a few counts of this clonotype. The genes are TRBV5-5 and TRBJ1-2, with D unresolved. Per germline, CDR1 SGHKS and CDR2 YYEKEE (reference sequence). This CDR3 spans 14 amino acids. V was trimmed by 2 bases and J by 0 bases, leaving 8 bases between them. The CDR3 sequence: CASSFGSPNYGYTF. The CDR3 bases are TGTGCCAGCAGCTTCGGGTCCCCTAACTATGGCTACACCTTC.

The V and J genes are TRBV4-3 and TRBJ1-6, with TRBD1 matching 8 bases. The V gene's germline CDR1 is LGHNA and CDR2 YSLEER. Trimming removed 2 bases from V and 7 bases from J; junction bases left unmatched: 10. The CDR3 sequence is 17 residues long. CDR3 in DNA: TGCGCCAGCAGCCAAACCGGACAGGGTAGATGGAATTCACCCCTCCACTTT. It encodes CASSQTGQGRWNSPLHF.

The chain combines TRBV12-3 or TRBV12-4 with TRBJ1-1; D not resolved. V was shortened by 2 bases and J by 0 bases, with 10 bases between the two germline ends. This CDR3 has 15 amino acids. CDR3 DNA sequence: TGTGCCAGCAGTTTACGGCAGAGCATGAACACTGAAGCTTTCTTT. It codes for CASSLRQSMNTEAFF.

This clonotype was counted ten times or more. The chain couples TRBV5-6 to TRBJ2-3; TRBD2 aligns across 8 bases. The CDR3 sequence is 15 residues long. The junction had 12 bases not matched to a gene; V was cut back by 4 bases and J by 8 bases. CDR1 SGHDT and CDR2 YYEEEE come from the germline V gene. CDR3: CASSTASTSEATQYF. Here the CDR3 DNA reads TGTGCCAGCAGCACGGCCTCGACTAGCGAGGCTACGCAGTATTTT.

This clonotype has a count of ten or more. CDR3 in amino acids: CASSAGQGVSPLHF. The CDR3 DNA is TGTGCCAGCAGCGCAGGACAGGGTGTTTCACCCCTCCACTTT. The V call is TRBV7-9, the J call TRBJ1-6; TRBD1 matches at 8 bases. The V gene end was trimmed by 5 bases and the J gene end by 9 bases; junction bases not matched to a gene: 6. Germline V gene data show CDR1 as SEHNR and CDR2 as FQNEAQ (reference sequence). This CDR3 spans 14 amino acids.

This chain joins TRBV5-8 and TRBJ2-1, with 11 bases aligning to TRBD2. This CDR3 has 17 residues. Germline V CDR1 and CDR2: SGHTS, YDEGEE. V trimming: 3 bases; J trimming: 4 bases; junction bases outside the gene matches: 9. This chain's CDR3 is CASSWGRTSGLYNEQFF. CDR3 nucleotides: TGTGCCAGCAGCTGGGGGCGGACTAGCGGGCTTTACAATGAGCAGTTCTTC.

This chain joins TRBV5-1 and TRBJ2-3; 10 nucleotides match TRBD2. Germline trimming cut 4 bases from V and 4 bases from J; bases unmatched to any gene: 9. This CDR3 is built from 16 residues. Germline lookup yields CDR1 SGHRS and CDR2 YFSETQ. CDR3 sequence (DNA): TGCGCCAGCAGCGCTATAGCGGGGGGCCTTGCAGATACGCAGTATTTT. Its protein is CASSAIAGGLADTQYF.

This clonotype was detected only a few times. The CDR3 sequence: CASARDRGRSNYGYTF. CDR3 nucleotides: TGTGCCAGCGCCCGGGACAGGGGGCGATCTAACTATGGCTACACCTTC. The chain joins TRBV4-2 to TRBJ1-2, with 12 bases that match TRBD1. CDR1 and CDR2 (germline): LGHNA, YNFKEQ. The CDR3 spans 16 residues. Germline trimming cut 8 bases from V and 0 bases from J; bases unmatched to any gene: 7.